The 27 T cell receptor beta chains given below trace back to one sample, sequenced in a study of blood T cell repertoires in COVID-19. Only in-frame clones appear in the TCRdb table, and some are missing; sequencing was by immunoSEQ multiplex PCR. Among hundreds of thousands of clones listed, 75% to 90% were seen once. The sequencing input was peripheral blood. All receptors come from a man aged 35 to 55 with acute or convalescent COVID-19.

This clone was recorded many times. The chain employs TRBV5-1 and TRBJ2-7, with 9 nucleotides matching TRBD1. Germline CDR1 SGHRS, CDR2 YFSETQ. The CDR3 is made up of 13 amino acids. V was clipped by 5 bases and J by 0 bases; unmatched bases: 0. As DNA, the CDR3 is TGCGCCAGCAGGGGACAGGGCTCCTACGAGCAGTACTTC. Translation gives CASRGQGSYEQYF.

This chain joins TRBV11-3 and TRBJ2-1; D is possibly TRBD2 (5 bases). This CDR3 region has 16 residues. The germline gives CDR1 SGHNT, CDR2 YENEEA. V lost 1 base and J lost 1, with 11 bases in between. The CDR3 here is CASSLGGAASYNEQFF. CDR3 in DNA: TGTGCCAGCAGCTTAGGGGGAGCGGCTTCCTACAATGAGCAGTTCTTC.

The chain links TRBV7-6 to TRBJ2-7; the match to TRBD1 covers 7 bases. CDR3 length: 14 residues. Germline CDR1 SGHVS, CDR2 FNYEAQ. V was pared by 4 bases and J by 2 bases, with 5 bases of the junction left unmatched. The CDR3 loop is CASSSTTGTYEQYF. CDR3 coding DNA: TGTGCCAGCAGCTCCACGACAGGGACCTACGAGCAGTACTTC.

The chain recombines TRBV19 with TRBJ1-5, with D unclear. The CDR3 spans 12 residues. Trimming removed 0 bases at V and 10 bases at J, with 7 bases between. The V gene's germline CDR1 is LNHDA and CDR2 SQIVND (reference sequence). The CDR3 protein is CASSIDLVPQHF. DNA for the CDR3: TGTGCCAGTAGTATAGATCTTGTCCCCCAGCATTTT. Complete variable domain (other parts from reference TRBV19 and TRBJ1-5): DGGITQSPKYLFRKEGQNVTLSCEQNLNHDAMYWYRQDPGQGLRLIYYSQIVNDFQKGDIAEGYSVSREKKESFPLTVTSAQKNPTAFYLCASSIDLVPQHFGDGTRLSIL.

The V call is TRBV11-2, the J call TRBJ2-3, with D unclear. Trimming removed 5 bases at V and 2 bases at J, with 11 bases between. The germline CDR1 and CDR2 sequences are SGHAT and FQNNGV. This CDR3 spans 14 amino acids. CDR3 residues: CASSRGPFTDTQYF. Here the CDR3 DNA reads TGTGCCAGCAGCCGAGGTCCCTTCACAGATACGCAGTATTTT.

The V and J genes are TRBV5-1 and TRBJ2-1; D possibly corresponds to TRBD2 (5 bases). Germline loops: CDR1 SGHRS, CDR2 YFSETQ. The V end was cut by 0 bases, the J end by 6 bases, with 16 bases between. The CDR3 is made up of 16 amino acids. CDR3 loop: CASSLAGKPSPNEQFF. The DNA of the CDR3 is TGCGCCAGCAGCTTGGCCGGGAAGCCGAGCCCCAATGAGCAGTTCTTC.

This sequence joins TRBV4-1 and TRBJ2-1; D is perhaps TRBD2 (6 bases). V was trimmed by 1 base and J by 0 bases, leaving 13 bases between them. The CDR3 runs 17 residues. CDR1 is MGHRA and CDR2 is YSYEKL in the germline V gene. CDR3 nucleotide sequence: TGCGCCAGCAGCCAAGTCCAGGCGGGAAACTCCTACAATGAGCAGTTCTTC. It encodes CASSQVQAGNSYNEQFF.

The V call is TRBV30, the J call TRBJ1-6, with D hard to call. There are 12 residues in the CDR3. Germline V gene lookup returns CDR1 GTSNPN and CDR2 SVGIG (reference sequence). Trimming pared 5 bases from V and 3 bases from J, leaving 5 bases between. Here the CDR3 reads CAWQNYNSPLHF. The CDR3 nucleotides read TGTGCCTGGCAGAACTATAATTCACCCCTCCACTTT.

The chain joins TRBV9 to TRBJ2-1, with 11 nucleotides matching TRBD2. The CDR3 covers 19 residues. Germline loops: CDR1 SGDLS, CDR2 YYNGEE. The junction had 17 bases not matched to a gene; V was cut back by 0 bases and J by 9 bases. CDR3 sequence (DNA): TGTGCCAGCAGCGTAGGTCCCTCCGGCCTAGCGGGAGGTCGGGCTGAGCAGTTCTTC. It specifies CASSVGPSGLAGGRAEQFF.

V is TRBV7-2 and J is TRBJ2-7, with TRBD2 identical over 10 bases. CDR1 is SGHTA and CDR2 is FQGNSA in the germline V gene. V lost 5 bases, J lost 7 bases, and 14 bases stayed unmatched. CDR3 length: 16 amino acids. The CDR3 loop reads CASSPRASGRMGEQYF. The DNA of the CDR3 is TGTGCCAGCAGCCCCCGGGCTAGCGGGAGAATGGGGGAGCAGTACTTC.

The V call is TRBV7-6, the J call TRBJ1-2; 8 nucleotides line up with TRBD1. The CDR3 runs to 15 residues. The V gene end was trimmed by 3 bases and the J gene end by 0 bases; junction bases not matched to a gene: 3. Germline loops: CDR1 SGHVS, CDR2 FNYEAQ. The CDR3 nucleotides read TGTGCCAGCAGCTTGACAGGGGATTCTAACTATGGCTACACCTTC. Translated, it gives CASSLTGDSNYGYTF.

This chain connects TRBV18 to TRBJ1-5; no clear D gene. With 3 bases removed from V and 7 bases from J, the gap between germline ends came to 7 bases. The CDR3 runs 12 residues. Germline V gives CDR1 KGHSH, CDR2 LQKENI. As DNA, the CDR3 is TGTGCCAGCTCACCGGCGGGACAGCCCCAGCATTTT. Amino acids: CASSPAGQPQHF.

V usage is TRBV11-2 and J usage is TRBJ2-5, with a weak D call TRBD2 (6 bases). Germline CDR1 is SGHAT and CDR2 is FQNNGV. The V and J ends lost 5 bases and 3 bases respectively, with 16 bases between them. CDR3 size: 15 residues. CDR3 protein: CASSPGGALEETQYF. CDR3 bases: TGTGCCAGCAGCCCCGGAGGGGCCTTGGAAGAGACCCAGTACTTC.

V usage is TRBV18 and J usage is TRBJ1-2; possible D gene TRBD1, 5 bases. Between the trimmed V and J ends, which lost 3 bases and 9 bases, there was a span of 20 bases. Germline V gene sequence: CDR1 KGHSH, CDR2 LQKENI. The CDR3 is made up of 15 amino acids. CDR3: CASSPGAGSRESYTF. Written as DNA, the CDR3 is TGTGCCAGCTCACCTGGGGCGGGAAGCCGGGAGAGCTACACCTTC.

The chain is built from TRBV9 and TRBJ1-1; D might be TRBD1 (5 bases). Trimming took off 0 bases at V and 4 bases at J, with 13 bases between the two ends. CDR1 SGDLS and CDR2 YYNGEE come from the germline V gene. The CDR3 totals 15 residues. This CDR3 reads CASSVDGSGGTEAFF. As DNA, the CDR3 is TGTGCCAGCAGCGTAGACGGGTCCGGGGGCACTGAAGCTTTCTTT.

The chain recombines TRBV27 with TRBJ2-7; 8 positions agree with TRBD1. The germline gives CDR1 MNHEY, CDR2 SMNVEV (reference sequence). The CDR3 extends over 16 amino acids. With V trimmed by 0 bases and J by 0 bases, 4 bases remained unmatched. CDR3 amino acids: CASSLSRTGNSYEQYF. The CDR3 coding sequence is TGTGCCAGCAGTTTATCGAGGACAGGGAACTCCTACGAGCAGTACTTC.

This chain joins TRBV19 and TRBJ2-6; TRBD1 agrees at 8 bases. This CDR3 is built from 14 residues. Trimming at V came to 7 bases and at J to 2 bases, leaving 1 base not matched to a gene. The germline V gene has CDR1 LNHDA and CDR2 SQIVND (reference sequence). The CDR3 nucleotides are TGTGCCAGTAAACAGGGGGCTGGGGCCAACGTCCTGACTTTC. Translated, it gives CASKQGAGANVLTF. Full variable domain (rest looked up from reference TRBV19 and TRBJ2-6): DGGITQSPKYLFRKEGQNVTLSCEQNLNHDAMYWYRQDPGQGLRLIYYSQIVNDFQKGDIAEGYSVSREKKESFPLTVTSAQKNPTAFYLCASKQGAGANVLTFGAGSRLTVL.

DNA of the CDR3: TGTGCCAGCAGCCCGACAGGGCTCGATGGCTACACCTTC. Protein sequence: CASSPTGLDGYTF. The chain carries TRBV6-5 and TRBJ1-2; 7 bases map to TRBD1. This CDR3 comprises 13 residues. Germline CDR1 is MNHEY and CDR2 is SVGAGI. After removal of 6 bases from V and 6 bases from J, the junction contained 7 bases not matched to a gene.

The chain uses TRBV10-2 and TRBJ2-1; TRBD2 aligns across 10 bases. J was trimmed by 8 bases and V by 6 bases; bases with no gene match: 4. This CDR3 spans 13 amino acids. The germline CDR1 and CDR2 sequences are WSHSY and SAAADI. CDR3 sequence reads: CASSTLAGDEQFF. In DNA, the CDR3 is TGCGCCAGCAGCACCCTAGCGGGAGATGAGCAGTTCTTC.

The chain links TRBV6-6 to TRBJ1-5, with no clear D. This CDR3 contains 16 residues. V was shortened by 10 bases and J by 2 bases, with 21 bases between the two germline ends. Germline V gene lookup returns CDR1 MNHNY and CDR2 SVGAGI (reference sequence). This CDR3 reads CATATSRTTGNQPQHF. In DNA form, the CDR3 reads TGTGCCACCGCCACCTCCCGGACTACGGGCAATCAGCCCCAGCATTTT.

The rearrangement uses TRBV14 and TRBJ2-3; 10 nucleotides match TRBD2. With 4 bases clipped from V and 6 bases from J, the junction kept 4 bases outside the gene matches. Germline CDR1 is SGHDN and CDR2 is FVKESK. This CDR3 has 14 residues. DNA of the CDR3: TGTGCCAGCAGCCGGCTAGCGGGGGAGGATACGCAGTATTTT. It encodes CASSRLAGEDTQYF. Full variable domain (rest looked up from reference TRBV14 and TRBJ2-3): EAGVTQFPSHSVIEKGQTVTLRCDPISGHDNLYWYRRVMGKEIKFLLHFVKESKQDESGMPNNRFLAERTGGTYSTLKVQPAELEDSGVYFCASSRLAGEDTQYFGPGTRLTVL.

The V call is TRBV7-9, the J call TRBJ2-1, with a tentative D call TRBD1 (6 bases). Deletions cut 5 bases from V and 0 bases from J, with 11 bases between. This CDR3 has 15 residues. CDR1 and CDR2 from the germline V gene are SEHNR and FQNEAQ (reference sequence). CDR3 sequence (DNA): TGTGCCAGCAGCCTACAGGGTTACTCCTACAATGAGCAGTTCTTC. It codes for CASSLQGYSYNEQFF. The full variable domain, completed using reference TRBV7-9 and TRBJ2-1, is DTGVSQNPRHKITKRGQNVTFRCDPISEHNRLYWYRQTLGQGPEFLTYFQNEAQLEKSRLLSDRFSAERPKGSFSTLEIQRTEQGDSAMYLCASSLQGYSYNEQFFGPGTRLTVL.

The J gene is TRBJ1-1, the V gene TRBV3-1 (or the pseudogene TRBV3-2), with D maybe TRBD1 (5 bases). The germline gives CDR1 LGHDT, CDR2 YNNKEL (reference sequence). V lost 0 bases and J lost 1, with 9 bases in between. This CDR3 region has 15 residues. The CDR3 region has the DNA TGTGCCAGCAGCCAAGAAGGGGTAGGGAACACTGAAGCTTTCTTT. This gives the protein CASSQEGVGNTEAFF.

The rearrangement joins TRBV7-3 to TRBJ2-2, with 11 nucleotides matching TRBD2. Germline loops: CDR1 SGHTA, CDR2 FQGTGA. With V trimmed by 5 bases and J by 7 bases, 9 bases remained unmatched. This CDR3 region has 16 residues. The chain's CDR3 is CASSDTSGSLVGELFF. The CDR3 DNA follows: TGTGCCAGCAGCGACACTAGCGGGAGTCTCGTCGGGGAGCTGTTTTTT.

DNA of the CDR3: TGTGCCAGCAGTTTAGGGGGAGGCACTGAAGCTTTCTTT. This sequence encodes CASSLGGGTEAFF. The V gene is TRBV27, the J gene TRBJ1-1, with D possibly matching TRBD1 (5 bases). CDR3 length: 13 residues. V lost 2 bases, J lost 4 bases, and 8 bases lay in between. Germline V CDR1 and CDR2: MNHEY, SMNVEV (reference sequence).

The V and J genes are TRBV5-1 and TRBJ1-2, with D perhaps TRBD1 (6 bases). Trimming removed 2 bases from V and 0 bases from J, with 17 bases in between. CDR1 is SGHRS and CDR2 is YFSETQ in the germline V gene. CDR3 length: 17 amino acids. The CDR3 is CASSLHPGEGANYGYTF. For the CDR3, the DNA is TGCGCCAGCAGCTTACACCCAGGGGAGGGGGCTAACTATGGCTACACCTTC.

The rearrangement uses TRBV11-2 and TRBJ1-2; no firm D call. Trimming pared 2 bases from V and 8 bases from J, leaving 12 bases between. Germline CDR1 reads SGHAT; CDR2 reads FQNNGV. The CDR3 consists of 13 residues. The chain's CDR3 is CASSLTSGGGYTF. The CDR3 DNA reads TGTGCCAGCAGCTTAACGTCAGGAGGCGGCTACACCTTC.